This entry lists 8 T cell receptor beta chains sequenced from one sample in a study of blood T cell repertoires in COVID-19. The protocol was immunoSEQ multiplex PCR, while the TCRdb copy is restricted to in-frame clones and leaves out a portion. The sample gives under 55,000 clones, around four fifths of which show up once; over 2% is in the top ten. Material: peripheral blood. Receptors originate from a man in his fifties or sixties with acute or convalescent COVID-19.

The chain uses TRBV4-2 and TRBJ2-5; 8 positions agree with TRBD1. Germline values: CDR1 LGHNA, CDR2 YNFKEQ. This CDR3 is built from 15 residues. With V trimmed by 3 bases and J by 5 bases, 8 bases remained unmatched. CDR3 sequence: CASSQQDREEETQYF. CDR3 DNA: TGTGCCAGCAGCCAGCAGGACAGGGAGGAGGAGACCCAGTACTTC.

J is TRBJ2-5 and V is TRBV2; D uncertain. Trimming stripped 7 bases from V and 0 bases from J, with 12 bases between. CDR1 is SNHLY and CDR2 is FYNNEI in the germline V gene. This CDR3 contains 14 residues. CDR3 in amino acids: CASKWLQNQETQYF. The CDR3 DNA reads TGTGCCAGCAAGTGGTTACAGAACCAAGAGACCCAGTACTTC.

The chain combines TRBV29-1 with TRBJ1-3, with a tentative D call TRBD1 (5 bases). Between the trimmed V and J ends, which lost 1 base and 0 bases, there was a span of 10 bases. The CDR3 contains 15 residues. Germline V gene sequence: CDR1 SQVTM, CDR2 ANQGSEA. CDR3 coding DNA: TGCAGCGTTGAAGGGACACATGGCTCTGGAAACACCATATATTTT. Encoded protein: CSVEGTHGSGNTIYF.

The chain recombines TRBV6-6 with TRBJ1-5, with 11 bases identical to TRBD1. With 5 bases clipped from V and 6 bases from J, the junction kept 6 bases outside the gene matches. CDR1 and CDR2 (germline): MNHNY, SVGAGI (reference sequence). The CDR3 length is 15 residues. The CDR3 is CASSDRTGGVQPQHF. CDR3 nucleotide sequence: TGTGCCAGCAGTGACCGGACAGGGGGCGTTCAGCCCCAGCATTTT.

The V gene is TRBV27, the J gene TRBJ2-3; 10 bases are shared with TRBD2. The CDR3 length is 17 residues. Germline loops: CDR1 MNHEY, CDR2 SMNVEV (reference sequence). Unmatched junction bases numbered 10, after V lost 6 bases and J lost 1 base. The chain's CDR3 is CASSRDRGTSGTDTQYF. CDR3 nucleotide sequence: TGTGCCAGCAGCAGGGACAGAGGGACTAGCGGCACAGATACGCAGTATTTT.

The chain couples TRBV28 to TRBJ2-5, with 7 bases fitting TRBD2. Germline CDR1 is MDHEN and CDR2 is SYDVKM. This CDR3 contains 15 residues. J gave up 1 base and V 6 bases, and 8 bases lay outside the gene matches. The CDR3 nucleotides read TGTGCCAGCAGAACTACTAGCGAATTCCAAGAGACCCAGTACTTC. This translates into CASRTTSEFQETQYF.

The rearrangement links TRBV19 to TRBJ2-7; 9 nucleotides align to TRBD1. The CDR3 runs 12 residues. The germline CDR1 and CDR2 sequences are LNHDA and SQIVND (reference sequence). V gave up 8 bases and J gave up 3 bases; unmatched junction bases: 2. The CDR3, as DNA: TGTGCCAGTGCGACAGGGGGCTACGAGCAGTACTTC. Translation: CASATGGYEQYF.

The chain links TRBV5-1 to TRBJ2-3; the match to TRBD2 covers 9 bases. Unmatched junction bases numbered 8, after V lost 5 bases and J lost 4 bases. Germline lookup yields CDR1 SGHRS and CDR2 YFSETQ. The CDR3 is 15 amino acids. Here the CDR3 reads CASREGLAGPDTQYF. The CDR3 DNA is TGCGCCAGCAGGGAAGGGCTAGCGGGGCCAGATACGCAGTATTTT.